This is a list of T cell receptor beta chains from one sample in a study of chemoradiotherapy in HPV16-positive cancers. Some clones are missing from TCRdb's copy, which holds only in-frame ones; the method was immunoSEQ multiplex PCR. There are 20,000 to 30,000 clones in the sample; about 90% occur only once, and 4.5% lies in the top ten. Here the sequenced sample was blood, taken from a patient who underwent chemoradiotherapy. These receptors were collected from a human donor with HPV-associated anogenital cancer. The CDR3 runs from the conserved cysteine through the conserved F or W. The D gene is left open where the match is weak. A row's size may be missing; if present it is once, few, many or a size class.

D	size	J	V	DNA	CDR3
TRBD1	NA	TRBJ1-4	TRBV5-1	TGCGCCAGCAGCTCGACAGGGCTTAATGAAAAACTGTTTTTT	CASSSTGLNEKLFF
NA	NA	TRBJ2-1	TRBV6-1	TGTGCCAGCAGTGAAGTGGGGGGGCAGTTCTTC	CASSEVGGQFF
NA	NA	TRBJ1-5	TRBV30	TGTGCCTGGAGTGTGGGGGGGAATCAGCCCCAGCATTTT	CAWSVGGNQPQHF
NA	NA	TRBJ1-5	TRBV27	TGTGCCAGCAGTCTAGACAGGTACAATCAGCCCCAGCATTTT	CASSLDRYNQPQHF
NA	NA	TRBJ1-6	TRBV30	TGTGCCTGGAGTGATAGGGGCCTCTATAATTCACCCCTCCACTTT	CAWSDRGLYNSPLHF
NA	NA	TRBJ2-6	TRBV7-6	TGTGCCAGCAGCACCTGGGGGGCCCGTACCGCCCATGGGGCCAACGTCCTGACTTTC	CASSTWGARTAHGANVLTF
TRBD1	NA	TRBJ1-6	TRBV7-9	TGTGCCAGCAGCGATGGGACAGGAGGGTCACCCCTCCACTTT	CASSDGTGGSPLHF
TRBD2	NA	TRBJ2-2	TRBV4-3	TGCGCCAGCAGCCAAGATTTTCGAGCGGGAGCCACCGGGGAGCTGTTTTTT	CASSQDFRAGATGELFF
TRBD1	NA	TRBJ2-2	TRBV5-4	TGTGCCAGCAGCCGGGACAGGGGGCAAGGCGGGGAGCTGTTTTTT	CASSRDRGQGGELFF
NA	NA	TRBJ1-2	TRBV5-4	TGTGCCAGCAGCTTAAGTTCCGGACGTGGGGACTATGGCTACACCTTC	CASSLSSGRGDYGYTF
NA	NA	TRBJ2-5	TRBV29-1	TGCAGCGGAAGTCCCCAGCAAGAGACCCAGTACTTC	CSGSPQQETQYF
NA	NA	TRBJ1-5	TRBV30	TGTGCCTGGAGTGTCAGAGGGATTGACCAGCCCCAGCATTTT	CAWSVRGIDQPQHF
NA	once	TRBJ1-1	TRBV27	TGTGCCAGCAGTCCGGGCCCTAGGGTGAACACTGAAGCTTTCTTT	CASSPGPRVNTEAFF
NA	once	TRBJ1-3	TRBV18	TGTGCCAGCTCACCACCGGCAGGGAGGCAAAACACCATATATTTT	CASSPPAGRQNTIYF
NA	NA	TRBJ1-1	TRBV4-1	TGCGCCAGCAGCCAAGATCCCGAGGAGAACACTGAAGCTTTCTTT	CASSQDPEENTEAFF
NA	NA	TRBJ1-4	TRBV5-1	TGCGCCAGCAGCCCGATGGGGGGCTTAAGGGAAAAACTGTTTTTT	CASSPMGGLREKLFF
NA	NA	TRBJ1-3	TRBV5-6	TGTGCCAGCAGCTCTACCTACACAGATCTCAAAGGAAACACCATATATTTT	CASSSTYTDLKGNTIYF
NA	NA	TRBJ2-1	TRBV4-1	TGCGCCAGCAGCCACGTGGGCCCGTTGGGGCAGTTCTTC	CASSHVGPLGQFF
TRBD1	NA	TRBJ1-1	TRBV6-5	TGTGCCAGCAGGCCGGGGACAGGGGGCGGTACTGAAGCTTTCTTT	CASRPGTGGGTEAFF
TRBD2	NA	TRBJ2-7	TRBV19	TGTGCCAGTAGTATACTCCAAGCCCAAACTAGCGGCGACACCTACGAGCAGTACTTC	CASSILQAQTSGDTYEQYF
NA	NA	TRBJ2-1	TRBV6-5	TGTGCCAGCAGCACCAGGGAGAATGAGCAGTTCTTC	CASSTRENEQFF
TRBD1	NA	TRBJ2-1	TRBV19	TGTGCCAGTAGTAGGGACAGGTTTAATGAGCAGTTCTTC	CASSRDRFNEQFF
TRBD1	NA	TRBJ1-5	TRBV4-3	TGCGCCAGCAGCCAATACACAGGGGGCACTCAGCCCCAGCATTTT	CASSQYTGGTQPQHF
NA	NA	TRBJ1-6	TRBV7-2	TGTGCCAGCAGCCCCACCCTGAATTCACCCCTCCACTTT	CASSPTLNSPLHF
NA	NA	TRBJ2-2	TRBV5-1	TGCGCCAGCAGCTTGCCCGGGACCCACGAGGCCGGGGAGCTGTTTTTT	CASSLPGTHEAGELFF
TRBD2	NA	TRBJ2-4	TRBV5-4	TGTGCCAGCAGCTTGGAGTCTGCGGGAGAAGCCAAAAACATTCAGTACTTC	CASSLESAGEAKNIQYF
NA	NA	TRBJ1-5	TRBV6-5	TGTGCCAGCAGTTCGGGGCGGATCAATCAGCCCCAGCATTTT	CASSSGRINQPQHF
NA	NA	TRBJ2-5	TRBV18	TGTGCCAGCTCACCACCCCTGGGAGAGACCCAGTACTTC	CASSPPLGETQYF
TRBD1	once	TRBJ1-2	TRBV19	TGTGCCAGTAGTAAGATCCCGGGACAGGGGGCGGAATATGGCTACACCTTC	CASSKIPGQGAEYGYTF
TRBD2	NA	TRBJ2-1	TRBV13	TGTGCCAGCAGCTTAGAAGGGGCGGGAGGGCCAGCCGACAATGAGCAGTTCTTC	CASSLEGAGGPADNEQFF
TRBD1	NA	TRBJ2-4	TRBV14	TGTGCCTATCGAACACAGGGGAGTTCCAAAAACATTCAGTACTTC	CAYRTQGSSKNIQYF
NA	NA	TRBJ1-2	TRBV19	TGTGCCAGTAGCTCGGGGACTCCTTACTATGGCTACACCTTC	CASSSGTPYYGYTF
TRBD1	NA	TRBJ1-1	TRBV2	TGTGCCAGCAGTAAAACAGGGGGCGTTGAAGCTTTCTTT	CASSKTGGVEAFF
NA	NA	TRBJ1-1	TRBV10-3	TGTGCCACCACCCCCACGACAGTGATGAACACTGAAGCTTTCTTT	CATTPTTVMNTEAFF
NA	NA	TRBJ2-3	TRBV2	TGTGCCAGCAGTGGAGGTACAGATACGCAGTATTTT	CASSGGTDTQYF
NA	NA	TRBJ2-5	TRBV10-3	TGTGCCATCAGTGAGTCGGCAGGGAAAGAGACCCAGTACTTC	CAISESAGKETQYF
TRBD1	NA	TRBJ2-5	TRBV28	TGTGCCAGCAGTTTCTCAGGGACAGGGGAGACCCAGTACTTC	CASSFSGTGETQYF
NA	once	TRBJ1-1	TRBV6-5	TGTGCCAGCAGTCAGCCAAACACTGAAGCTTTCTTT	CASSQPNTEAFF
NA	NA	TRBJ2-3	TRBV6-6	TGTGCCAGCAGTTACTCGATGGGGCGCACAGATACGCAGTATTTT	CASSYSMGRTDTQYF
NA	NA	TRBJ2-7	TRBV7-9	TGTGCCAGCAGCTCTGGACGCACCGGCCCCTACGAGCAGTACTTC	CASSSGRTGPYEQYF
NA	NA	TRBJ2-1	TRBV13	TGTGCCAGCAGCCCCAGGGAGGAAGGGTCCTACAATGAGCAGTTCTTC	CASSPREEGSYNEQFF
NA	NA	TRBJ1-1	TRBV12-1	TGTGCCAGCAGCCCCCGAGGAGGGGCGCGGGGCGAAGCTTTCTTT	CASSPRGGARGEAFF